This T cell receptor (beta chain) was sequenced in a study of a mutant IDH1 vaccine in newly diagnosed glioma. Germline CDR1 MGHDK, CDR2 SYGVNS. This CDR3 comprises 16 residues. Between the trimmed V and J ends, which lost 0 bases and 5 bases, there was a span of 16 bases. Produced via immunoSEQ multiplex PCR; TCRdb's table is partial and in-frame only. The sample records tens of thousands of clones, approximately 84% being singletons. A word on this clone: Its antigen is as yet unknown.

Time point of the sample: week 11, during vaccination. A 20-mer mutant IDH1 peptide at 300 ug was injected subcutaneously with topical imiquimod. The receptor was derived from a woman between 45 and 60 years old with glioma. The sequencing used PBMCs, collected from a glioma patient whose treatment included an IDH1 peptide vaccine. This rearrangement joins TRBV25-1 to TRBJ2-5, with D uncertain. The DNA for the CDR3 is TGTGCCAGCAGTGAATATTTGGGTCCGCCCCAGGAGACCCAGTACTTC. As protein: CASSEYLGPPQETQYF.